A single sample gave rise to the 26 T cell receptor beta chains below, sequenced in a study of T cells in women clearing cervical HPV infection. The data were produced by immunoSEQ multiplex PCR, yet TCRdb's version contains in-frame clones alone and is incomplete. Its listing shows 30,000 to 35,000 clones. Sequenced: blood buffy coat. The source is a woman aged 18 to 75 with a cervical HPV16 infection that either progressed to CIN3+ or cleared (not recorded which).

The CDR3 bases that were read are TGTGCCAGCAGCTTACTTTATAGCGCCTATGAG. Amino acids: CASSLLYSAYE. The full CDR3 protein reads CASSLLYSAYEQFF. This sequence joins TRBV7-9 and TRBJ2-1, with D perhaps TRBD2 (5 bases). The read gets to within 3 residues of the CDR3 end, and the germline J gene fills in the rest. CDR3 size: 14 residues. V lost 2 bases and J lost 8, with 13 bases in between. Germline CDR1 SEHNR, CDR2 FQNEAQ (reference sequence).

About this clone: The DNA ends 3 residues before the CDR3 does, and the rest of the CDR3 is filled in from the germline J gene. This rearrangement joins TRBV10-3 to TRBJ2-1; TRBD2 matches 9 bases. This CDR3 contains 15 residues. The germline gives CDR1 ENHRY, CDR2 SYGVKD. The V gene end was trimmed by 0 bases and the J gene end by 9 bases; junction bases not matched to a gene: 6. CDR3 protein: CAISESGTSKAEQFF. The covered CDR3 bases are TGTGCCATCAGTGAGTCTGGGACTAGCAAGGCTGAG.

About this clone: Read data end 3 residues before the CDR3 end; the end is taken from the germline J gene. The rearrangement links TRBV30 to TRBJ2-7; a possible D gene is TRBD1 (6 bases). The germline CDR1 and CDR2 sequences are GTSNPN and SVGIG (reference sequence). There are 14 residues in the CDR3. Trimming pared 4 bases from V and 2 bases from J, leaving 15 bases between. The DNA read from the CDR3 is TGTGCCTGGACGCGGCAGGGGTTCACCTACGAG. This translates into CAWTRQGFTYE. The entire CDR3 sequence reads CAWTRQGFTYEQYF.

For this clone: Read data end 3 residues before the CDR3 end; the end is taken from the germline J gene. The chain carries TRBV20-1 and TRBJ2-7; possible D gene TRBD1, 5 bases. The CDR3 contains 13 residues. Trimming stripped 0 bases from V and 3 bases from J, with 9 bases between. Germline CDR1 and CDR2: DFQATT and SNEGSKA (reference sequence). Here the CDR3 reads CSARDGRDYEQYF. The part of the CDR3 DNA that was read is TGCAGTGCTAGAGACGGCAGGGACTACGAG.

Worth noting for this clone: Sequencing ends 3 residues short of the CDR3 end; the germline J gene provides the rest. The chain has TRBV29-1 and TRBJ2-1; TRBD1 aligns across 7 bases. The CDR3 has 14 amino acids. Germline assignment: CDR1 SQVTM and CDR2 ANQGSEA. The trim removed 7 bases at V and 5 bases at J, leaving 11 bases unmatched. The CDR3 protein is CSANPGTANNEQFF. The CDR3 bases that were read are TGCAGCGCCAATCCCGGGACAGCGAACAATGAG.

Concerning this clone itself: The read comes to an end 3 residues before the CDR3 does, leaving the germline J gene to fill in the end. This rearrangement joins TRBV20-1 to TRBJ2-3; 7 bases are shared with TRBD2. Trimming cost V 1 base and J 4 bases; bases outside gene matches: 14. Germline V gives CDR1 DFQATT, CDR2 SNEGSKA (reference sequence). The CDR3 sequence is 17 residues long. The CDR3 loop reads CSARGGVGGGSSDTQYF. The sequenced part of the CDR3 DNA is TGCAGTGCTAGAGGGGGGGTCGGCGGGGGTTCCTCAGATACG.

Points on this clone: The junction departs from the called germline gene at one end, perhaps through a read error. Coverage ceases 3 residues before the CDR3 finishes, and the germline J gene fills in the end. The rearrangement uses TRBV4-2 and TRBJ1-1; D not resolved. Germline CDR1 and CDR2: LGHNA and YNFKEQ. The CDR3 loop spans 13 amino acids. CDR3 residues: CASSLKANTEAFF. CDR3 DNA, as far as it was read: TGCGCCAGCAGCCTCAAAGCTAACACTGAA.

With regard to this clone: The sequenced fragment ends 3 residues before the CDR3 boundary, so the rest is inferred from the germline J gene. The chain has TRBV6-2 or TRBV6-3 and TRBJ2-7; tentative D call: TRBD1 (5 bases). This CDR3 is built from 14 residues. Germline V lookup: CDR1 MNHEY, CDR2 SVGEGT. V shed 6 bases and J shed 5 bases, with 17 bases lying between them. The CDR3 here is CASSPTLRAHEQYF. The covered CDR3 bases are TGTGCCAGCAGCCCTACCCTCAGGGCCCACGAG.

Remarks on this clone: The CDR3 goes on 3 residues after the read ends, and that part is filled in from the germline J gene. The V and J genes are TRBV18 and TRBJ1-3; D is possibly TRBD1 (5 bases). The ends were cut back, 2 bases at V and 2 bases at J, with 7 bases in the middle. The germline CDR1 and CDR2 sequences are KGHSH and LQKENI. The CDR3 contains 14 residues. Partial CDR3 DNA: TGTGCCAGCTCACCAGGGGCCGCTGGAAACACC. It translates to CASSPGAAGNT. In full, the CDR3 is CASSPGAAGNTIYF.

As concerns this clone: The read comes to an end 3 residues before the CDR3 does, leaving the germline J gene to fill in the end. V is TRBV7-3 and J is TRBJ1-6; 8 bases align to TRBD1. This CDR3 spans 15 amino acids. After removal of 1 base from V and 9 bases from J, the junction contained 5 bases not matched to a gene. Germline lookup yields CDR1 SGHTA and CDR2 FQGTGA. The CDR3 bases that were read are TGTGCCAGCAGCTTAAGGCAGGGGGCGCGTTCACCC. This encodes CASSLRQGARSP. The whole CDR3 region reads CASSLRQGARSPLHF.

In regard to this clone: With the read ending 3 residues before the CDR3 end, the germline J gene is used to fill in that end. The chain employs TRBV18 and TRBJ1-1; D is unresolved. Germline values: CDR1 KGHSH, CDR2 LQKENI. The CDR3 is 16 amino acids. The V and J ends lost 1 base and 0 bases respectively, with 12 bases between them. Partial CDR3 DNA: TGTGCCAGCTCACCACGGTACGAGGGCCTGAACACTGAA. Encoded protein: CASSPRYEGLNTE. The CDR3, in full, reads CASSPRYEGLNTEAFF.

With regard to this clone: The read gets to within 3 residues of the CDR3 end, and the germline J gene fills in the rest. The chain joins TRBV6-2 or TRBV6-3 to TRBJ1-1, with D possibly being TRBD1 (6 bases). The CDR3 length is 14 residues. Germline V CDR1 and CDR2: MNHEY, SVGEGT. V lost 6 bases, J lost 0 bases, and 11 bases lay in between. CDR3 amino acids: CASRGTPMNTEAFF. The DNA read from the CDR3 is TGTGCCAGCAGAGGGACACCAATGAACACTGAA.

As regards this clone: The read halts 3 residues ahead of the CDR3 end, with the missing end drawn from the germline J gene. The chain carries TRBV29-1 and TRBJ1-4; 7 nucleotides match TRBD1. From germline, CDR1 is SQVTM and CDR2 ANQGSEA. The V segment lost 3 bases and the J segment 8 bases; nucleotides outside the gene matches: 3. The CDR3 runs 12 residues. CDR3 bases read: TGCAGCGTTGACAGGGGGGAGGAAAAA. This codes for CSVDRGEEK. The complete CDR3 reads CSVDRGEEKLFF. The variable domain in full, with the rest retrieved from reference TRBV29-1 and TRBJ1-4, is SAVISQKPSRDICQRGTSLTIQCQVDSQVTMMFWYRQQPGQSLTLIATANQGSEATYESGFVIDKFPISRPNLTFSTLTVSNMSPEDSSIYLCSVDRGEEKLFFGSGTQLSVL.

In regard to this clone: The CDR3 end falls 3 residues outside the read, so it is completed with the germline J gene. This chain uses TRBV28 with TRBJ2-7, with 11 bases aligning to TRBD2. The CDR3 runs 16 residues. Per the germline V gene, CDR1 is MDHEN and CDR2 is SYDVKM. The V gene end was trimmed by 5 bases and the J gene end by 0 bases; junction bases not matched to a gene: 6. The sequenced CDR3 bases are TGTGCCAGCAGTCCTTGGGGGACTAGCGGCTCCTACGAG. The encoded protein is CASSPWGTSGSYE. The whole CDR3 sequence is CASSPWGTSGSYEQYF.

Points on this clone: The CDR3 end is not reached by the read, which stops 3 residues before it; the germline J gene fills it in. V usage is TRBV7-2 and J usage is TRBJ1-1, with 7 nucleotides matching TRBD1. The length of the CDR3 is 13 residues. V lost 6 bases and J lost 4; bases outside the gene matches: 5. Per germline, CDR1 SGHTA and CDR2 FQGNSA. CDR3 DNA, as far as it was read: TGTGCCAGCAGTACACAGGGGATCACTGAA. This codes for CASSTQGITE. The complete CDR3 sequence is CASSTQGITEAFF.

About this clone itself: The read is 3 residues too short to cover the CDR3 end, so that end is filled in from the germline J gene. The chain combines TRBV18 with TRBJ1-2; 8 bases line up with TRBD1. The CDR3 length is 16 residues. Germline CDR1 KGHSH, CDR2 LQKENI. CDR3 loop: CASSPEVGTGTYDYTF. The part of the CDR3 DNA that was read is TGTGCCAGCTCACCAGAGGTTGGGACAGGCACCTACGAC.

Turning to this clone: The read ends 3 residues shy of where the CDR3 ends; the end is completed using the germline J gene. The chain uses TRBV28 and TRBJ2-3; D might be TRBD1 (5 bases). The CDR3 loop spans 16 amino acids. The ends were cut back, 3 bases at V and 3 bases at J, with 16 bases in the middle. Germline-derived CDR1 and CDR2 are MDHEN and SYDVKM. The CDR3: CASSFSRAARTDTQYF. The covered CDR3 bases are TGTGCCAGCAGTTTTTCCAGGGCGGCTAGGACAGATACG.

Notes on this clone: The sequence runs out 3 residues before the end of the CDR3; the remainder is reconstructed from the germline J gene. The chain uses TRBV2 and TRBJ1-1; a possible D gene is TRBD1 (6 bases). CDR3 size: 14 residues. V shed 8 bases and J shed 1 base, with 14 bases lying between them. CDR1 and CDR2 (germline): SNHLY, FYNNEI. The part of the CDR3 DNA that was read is TGTGCCAGCCTATACAGGGAGGAGAACACTGAA. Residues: CASLYREENTE. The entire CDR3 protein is CASLYREENTEAFF.

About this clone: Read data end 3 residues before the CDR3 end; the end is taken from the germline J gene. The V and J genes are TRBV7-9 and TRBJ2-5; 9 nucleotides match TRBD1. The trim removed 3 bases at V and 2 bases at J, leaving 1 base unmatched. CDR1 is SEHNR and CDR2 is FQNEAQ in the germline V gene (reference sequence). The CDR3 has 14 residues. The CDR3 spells CASSFGQGQETQYF. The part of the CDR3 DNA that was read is TGTGCCAGCAGCTTCGGACAGGGGCAAGAGACC.

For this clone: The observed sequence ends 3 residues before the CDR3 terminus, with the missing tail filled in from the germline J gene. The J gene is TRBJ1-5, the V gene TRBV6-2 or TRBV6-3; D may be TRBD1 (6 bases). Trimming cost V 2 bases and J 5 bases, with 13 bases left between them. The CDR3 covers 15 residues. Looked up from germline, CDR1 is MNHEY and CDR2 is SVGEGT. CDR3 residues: CASSYGGSGYQPQHF. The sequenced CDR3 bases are TGTGCCAGCAGTTACGGGGGCAGTGGATATCAGCCC.

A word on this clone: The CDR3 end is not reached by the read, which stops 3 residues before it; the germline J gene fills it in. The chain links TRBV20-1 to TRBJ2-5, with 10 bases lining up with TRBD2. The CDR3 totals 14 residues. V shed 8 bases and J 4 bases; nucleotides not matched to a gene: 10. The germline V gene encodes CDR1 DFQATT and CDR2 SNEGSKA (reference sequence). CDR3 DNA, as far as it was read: TGCAGTCCTAAAGCGGGAGGGCCTAGAGAGACC. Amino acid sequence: CSPKAGGPRET. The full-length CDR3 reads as CSPKAGGPRETQYF.

The DNA read from the CDR3 is TGTGCCAGCAGAGAGCGGTACTCCTCCTACGAG. It yields the protein CASRERYSSYE. The whole CDR3 region reads CASRERYSSYEQYF. The chain recombines TRBV2 with TRBJ2-7; D is possibly TRBD2 (5 bases). The CDR3 end is not reached by the read, which stops 3 residues before it; the germline J gene fills it in. With 6 bases removed from V and 0 bases from J, the gap between germline ends came to 12 bases. This CDR3 is built from 14 residues. Germline CDR1 SNHLY, CDR2 FYNNEI.

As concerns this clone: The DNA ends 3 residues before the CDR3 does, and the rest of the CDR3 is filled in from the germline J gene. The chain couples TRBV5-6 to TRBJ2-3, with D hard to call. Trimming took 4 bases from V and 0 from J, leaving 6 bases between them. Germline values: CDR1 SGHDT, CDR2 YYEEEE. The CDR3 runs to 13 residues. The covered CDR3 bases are TGTGCCAGCAGCCTCCCCAGCACAGATACG. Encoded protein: CASSLPSTDT. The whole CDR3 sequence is CASSLPSTDTQYF.

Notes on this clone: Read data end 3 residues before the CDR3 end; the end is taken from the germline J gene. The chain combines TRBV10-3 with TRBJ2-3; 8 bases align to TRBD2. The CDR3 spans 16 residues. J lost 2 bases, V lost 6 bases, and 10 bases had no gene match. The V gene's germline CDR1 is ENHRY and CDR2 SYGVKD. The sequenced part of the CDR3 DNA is TGTGCCATCAGGAACCGCGGGCGGGAGGCCACAGATACG. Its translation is CAIRNRGREATDT. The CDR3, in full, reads CAIRNRGREATDTQYF.

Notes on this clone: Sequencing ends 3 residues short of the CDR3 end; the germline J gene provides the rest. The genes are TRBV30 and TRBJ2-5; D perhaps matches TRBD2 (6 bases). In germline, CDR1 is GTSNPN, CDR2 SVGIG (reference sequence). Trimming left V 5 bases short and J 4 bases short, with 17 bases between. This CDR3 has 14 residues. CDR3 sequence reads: CAWALSGTPETQYF. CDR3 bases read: TGTGCCTGGGCCCTCTCCGGGACTCCAGAGACC.

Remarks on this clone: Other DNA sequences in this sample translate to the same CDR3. Partial CDR3 DNA: TGTGCCAGCAGCTTAGCAGGGGGTAATCAGCCC. Translation: CASSLAGGNQP. The entire CDR3 protein reads CASSLAGGNQPQHF. This rearrangement joins TRBV7-6 to TRBJ1-5; the D gene is possibly TRBD1 (6 bases). From the germline J gene comes the end of the CDR3, since the read stops 3 residues before it. V was shortened by 0 bases and J by 4 bases, with 7 bases between the two germline ends. This CDR3 region has 14 residues. CDR1 SGHVS and CDR2 FNYEAQ come from the germline V gene. The entire variable domain, with the rest obtained from reference TRBV7-6 and TRBJ1-5, is as follows: GAGVSQSPRYKVTKRGQDVALRCDPISGHVSLYWYRQALGQGPEFLTYFNYEAQQDKSGLPNDRFSAERPEGSISTLTIQRTEQRDSAMYRCASSLAGGNQPQHFGDGTRLSIL.